These 29 T cell receptor beta chains share one sample of origin, sequenced in a study of radiation and T cells in renal cell carcinoma. TCRdb's table, derived via immunoSEQ multiplex PCR, lists solely in-frame clones and lacks some. The sample consists of some 20,000 clones, 40% to 55% of them appearing once. Stated treatment: 15 Gy SBRT to primary tumor, nephrectomy 4 weeks later. Sequencing was performed on tumor tissue, taken from a patient whose treatment included radiotherapy and nephrectomy. The receptors here all came from a woman aged 45-59 years with renal cell carcinoma.

The chain couples TRBV19 to TRBJ1-2, with a possible D match to TRBD1 (5 bases). The CDR3 has 12 amino acids. V dropped 7 bases and J dropped 3 bases, with 9 bases sitting between them. Germline lookup yields CDR1 LNHDA and CDR2 SQIVND (reference sequence). CDR3 DNA sequence: TGTGCCAGTAATCGGGGCCACTATGGCTACACCTTC. This encodes CASNRGHYGYTF.

This chain uses TRBV9 with TRBJ2-3, with no clear D. Germline CDR1 SGDLS, CDR2 YYNGEE. Trimming took off 4 bases at V and 6 bases at J, with 21 bases between the two ends. This CDR3 contains 16 residues. Here the CDR3 DNA reads TGTGCCAGCAGCTATACCTCGACCCCCGGTACGGATACGCAGTATTTT. Translated, it gives CASSYTSTPGTDTQYF.

This clone has ten or more counts. This CDR3 reads CASSPGFGPGYTQYF. The CDR3 DNA reads TGTGCCAGCAGCCCTGGGTTTGGCCCCGGGTATACGCAGTATTTT. This chain joins TRBV11-3 and TRBJ2-3; D gene unclear. Germline V gives CDR1 SGHNT, CDR2 YENEEA. The CDR3 contains 15 residues. V was pared by 5 bases and J by 7 bases, with 19 bases between.

This clone was observed a few times. The sample has other DNA sequences that encode this CDR3 too. This chain joins TRBV15 and TRBJ1-4; possible D gene TRBD1, 5 bases. This CDR3 contains 15 residues. V lost 0 bases, J lost 3 bases, and 8 bases lay in between. CDR1 and CDR2 from the germline V gene are LNHNV and YYDKDF (reference sequence). The CDR3 protein is CATSRDGDPNEKLFF. The CDR3 DNA sequence: TGTGCCACCAGCAGAGACGGGGACCCTAATGAAAAACTGTTTTTT.

The chain links TRBV5-1 to TRBJ2-1, with 11 bases lining up with TRBD2. This CDR3 is 15 amino acids long. CDR1 SGHRS and CDR2 YFSETQ come from the germline V gene. The junction had 7 bases not matched to a gene; V was cut back by 6 bases and J by 5 bases. The CDR3: CASTSTSGADNEQFF. The DNA of the CDR3 is TGCGCCAGCACTTCGACTAGCGGGGCCGACAATGAGCAGTTCTTC.

J is TRBJ2-2 and V is TRBV6-5; 9 positions agree with TRBD1. The V gene end was trimmed by 4 bases and the J gene end by 3 bases; junction bases not matched to a gene: 0. The length of the CDR3 is 14 residues. CDR1 MNHEY and CDR2 SVGAGI come from the germline V gene. CDR3 sequence: CASSWTGDTGELFF. The CDR3, as DNA: TGTGCCAGCAGTTGGACAGGGGACACCGGGGAGCTGTTTTTT.

This clone has a count of ten or more. V and J are TRBV10-3 and TRBJ1-5; D is possibly TRBD1 (5 bases). Germline V gene lookup returns CDR1 ENHRY and CDR2 SYGVKD. The ends were cut back, 6 bases at V and 3 bases at J, with 12 bases in the middle. The CDR3 loop spans 14 amino acids. CDR3 amino acids: CAIRHTGPNQPQHF. The DNA for the CDR3 is TGTGCCATCAGGCATACAGGTCCCAATCAGCCCCAGCATTTT.

V and J are TRBV30 and TRBJ1-3; 11 bases match TRBD1. The V gene end was trimmed by 0 bases and the J gene end by 11 bases; junction bases not matched to a gene: 9. Germline V gene lookup returns CDR1 GTSNPN and CDR2 SVGIG (reference sequence). The CDR3 has 15 amino acids. The CDR3 DNA follows: TGTGCCTGGAGTGTACGGACAGGGGGCGGGAGGGCCATATATTTT. This sequence encodes CAWSVRTGGGRAIYF.

This clone was picked up a small number of times. The genes are TRBV9 and TRBJ1-6; possibly TRBD1 for D (5 bases). There are 16 residues in the CDR3. Per the germline V gene, CDR1 is SGDLS and CDR2 is YYNGEE. V was cut by 0 bases and J by 9 bases, with 16 bases left in between. Here the CDR3 reads CASSVADSVGTSPLHF. The CDR3 DNA is TGTGCCAGCAGCGTAGCCGACAGCGTAGGAACTTCACCCCTCCACTTT.

Only a few counts were recorded for this clone. The V and J genes are TRBV7-6 and TRBJ2-5; 11 nucleotides agree with TRBD2. Per germline, CDR1 SGHVS and CDR2 FNYEAQ. The V gene end was trimmed by 4 bases and the J gene end by 5 bases; junction bases not matched to a gene: 6. The CDR3 is 15 residues long. In DNA form, the CDR3 reads TGTGCCAGCAGCTCCCGACTAGCGGGGACGGAGACCCAGTACTTC. This gives the protein CASSSRLAGTETQYF.

The chain carries TRBV4-2 and TRBJ2-1; the match to TRBD2 covers 13 bases. Trimming at V came to 3 bases and at J to 4 bases, leaving 9 bases not matched to a gene. The CDR3 consists of 18 residues. Germline CDR1 is LGHNA and CDR2 is YNFKEQ. The CDR3 nucleotides are TGTGCCAGCAGCCAGGCACTAGCGGGGGGGCTTGTATACAATGAGCAGTTCTTC. This translates into CASSQALAGGLVYNEQFF.

The chain couples TRBV5-6 to TRBJ1-2; D is unclear. V was cut by 4 bases and J by 0 bases, with 13 bases left in between. This CDR3 contains 15 residues. The germline V gene encodes CDR1 SGHDT and CDR2 YYEEEE. CDR3 nucleotides: TGTGCCAGCAGCCCGTTCACTGGGGCTAACTATGGCTACACCTTC. Encoded protein: CASSPFTGANYGYTF. The entire variable domain, with the rest obtained from reference TRBV5-6 and TRBJ1-2, is as follows: DAGVTQSPTHLIKTRGQQVTLRCSPKSGHDTVSWYQQALGQGPQFIFQYYEEEERQRGNFPDRFSGHQFPNYSSELNVNALLLGDSALYLCASSPFTGANYGYTFGSGTRLTVV.

This chain joins TRBV6-1 and TRBJ1-1; D remains unclear. Germline V lookup: CDR1 MNHNS, CDR2 SASEGT. V was pared by 0 bases and J by 1 base, with 3 bases between. The CDR3 loop spans 13 amino acids. CDR3 amino acids: CASSEAGNTEAFF. The CDR3 DNA is TGTGCCAGCAGTGAAGCGGGGAACACTGAAGCTTTCTTT.

This clone has more than one count but fewer than ten. This sequence joins TRBV5-1 and TRBJ1-1, with 9 bases matching TRBD1. Looked up from germline, CDR1 is SGHRS and CDR2 is YFSETQ. Germline trimming cut 6 bases from V and 5 bases from J; bases unmatched to any gene: 5. The CDR3 contains 13 residues. The CDR3 DNA follows: TGCGCCAGCAATCCGGGACAGGGTACTGAAGCTTTCTTT. It encodes CASNPGQGTEAFF.

This clone has only a few counts. V usage is TRBV4-2 and J usage is TRBJ2-7; D possibly corresponds to TRBD1 (5 bases). Germline CDR1 reads LGHNA; CDR2 reads YNFKEQ. V lost 9 bases and J lost 0, with 18 bases in between. CDR3 length: 15 amino acids. CDR3 DNA: TGTGCCAGAAGCTTGGGGCGGCATTTCTCCTACGAGCAGTACTTC. This translates into CARSLGRHFSYEQYF.

The genes are TRBV18 and TRBJ2-7, with TRBD1 matching 8 bases. The CDR3 is made up of 16 amino acids. Germline CDR1 reads KGHSH; CDR2 reads LQKENI. V shed 6 bases and J 3 bases; nucleotides not matched to a gene: 13. The CDR3 DNA is TGTGCCAGCTCTTTTAGGACAGGGCAGGCGGACTACGAGCAGTACTTC. Protein product: CASSFRTGQADYEQYF.

This clone was observed a handful of times. This sequence joins TRBV5-1 and TRBJ1-2; D is perhaps TRBD1 (6 bases). The CDR3 sequence is 14 residues long. The V end was cut by 0 bases, the J end by 4 bases, with 10 bases between. The germline gives CDR1 SGHRS, CDR2 YFSETQ. The CDR3 sequence: CASSLGQGIYGYTF. CDR3 bases: TGCGCCAGCAGCTTGGGGCAGGGGATCTATGGCTACACCTTC.

The chain has TRBV9 and TRBJ1-3; D remains unclear. Trimming shortened V by 3 bases and J by 1 base, and 11 bases separated the two germline ends. Looked up from germline, CDR1 is SGDLS and CDR2 is YYNGEE. The CDR3 runs 15 residues. The CDR3 DNA reads TGTGCCAGCAGCGCCGTCGGGTTATCTGGAAACACCATATATTTT. Translation: CASSAVGLSGNTIYF.

The gene calls are TRBV29-1 and TRBJ2-1; perhaps TRBD1 as D (6 bases). The V and J ends lost 7 bases and 8 bases respectively, with 18 bases between them. This CDR3 has 13 residues. Germline V gene data show CDR1 as SQVTM and CDR2 as ANQGSEA. CDR3 protein: CSGRDTLGDEQFF. The DNA of the CDR3 is TGCAGCGGTCGGGACACACTCGGGGATGAGCAGTTCTTC.

This clone showed up many times. The chain recombines TRBV5-1 with TRBJ2-1; 10 positions match TRBD2. After removal of 2 bases from V and 6 bases from J, the junction contained 5 bases not matched to a gene. The CDR3 has 15 amino acids. The germline CDR1 and CDR2 sequences are SGHRS and YFSETQ. CDR3 loop: CASSLAGGLLNEQFF. As DNA, the CDR3 is TGCGCCAGCAGCTTAGCGGGGGGGCTCCTCAATGAGCAGTTCTTC.

The CDR3 nucleotides are TGTGCCATCAGACCCGGGACGGTCCTCACTGAAGCTTTCTTT. This codes for CAIRPGTVLTEAFF. The rearrangement uses TRBV10-3 and TRBJ1-1; a possible D gene is TRBD1 (5 bases). The germline CDR1 and CDR2 sequences are ENHRY and SYGVKD. This CDR3 spans 14 amino acids. V lost 6 bases and J lost 4, with 15 bases in between.

This clone was recorded at least ten times. The V gene is TRBV2, the J gene TRBJ1-5; 10 nucleotides align to TRBD1. The germline V gene has CDR1 SNHLY and CDR2 FYNNEI. The CDR3 covers 16 residues. Unmatched junction bases numbered 11, after V lost 7 bases and J lost 5 bases. In nucleotides, the CDR3 is TGTGCCAGCAACTTAATCGGGACAGGGGATGATCAGCCCCAGCATTTT. Translating gives CASNLIGTGDDQPQHF.

The V and J genes are TRBV5-6 and TRBJ1-5; D is possibly TRBD1 (5 bases). V was shortened by 1 base and J by 1 base, with 9 bases between the two germline ends. The CDR3 contains 15 residues. Germline assignment: CDR1 SGHDT and CDR2 YYEEEE. The CDR3 DNA reads as TGTGCCAGCAGCTTGAGGGGAATGAGCAATCAGCCCCAGCATTTT. Residues: CASSLRGMSNQPQHF.

To note about this clone: The junction departs from germline at one end; a sequencing error may be responsible. The chain has TRBV11-2 and TRBJ1-4; the D is unclear. Germline-derived CDR1 and CDR2 are SGHAT and FQNNGV. The CDR3 is 14 residues long. CDR3 bases: TGTGCCAGCTCCCCAGGCCACGCTAAAGAAAAACTGTTTTTT. This gives the protein CASSPGHAKEKLFF.

This clone showed up just a few times. This chain connects TRBV7-9 to TRBJ2-2; 8 bases align to TRBD1. Germline V lookup: CDR1 SEHNR, CDR2 FQNEAQ (reference sequence). With V trimmed by 5 bases and J by 1 base, 6 bases remained unmatched. The CDR3 runs to 16 residues. The CDR3 sequence is CASSRGQGLNTGELFF. CDR3 DNA: TGTGCCAGCAGCCGTGGACAGGGCTTGAACACCGGGGAGCTGTTTTTT. The full variable domain, rest sourced from reference TRBV7-9 and TRBJ2-2, is DTGVSQNPRHKITKRGQNVTFRCDPISEHNRLYWYRQTLGQGPEFLTYFQNEAQLEKSRLLSDRFSAERPKGSFSTLEIQRTEQGDSAMYLCASSRGQGLNTGELFFGEGSRLTVL.

Remarks on this clone: Its ends do not fully match the called genes, so a read error is possible. V usage is TRBV7-3 and J usage is TRBJ2-7, with D uncertain. This CDR3 region has 15 residues. Per germline, CDR1 SGHTA and CDR2 FQGTGA. Here the CDR3 reads CASSQETRLSYEQYF. Here the CDR3 DNA reads TGCGCCAGCAGCCAAGAGACGAGGCTCTCCTACGAGCAGTACTTC.

The V call is TRBV4-3, the J call TRBJ1-2; unclear D gene. Trimming left V 0 bases short and J 4 bases short, with 15 bases between. This CDR3 has 16 residues. Germline-derived CDR1 and CDR2 are LGHNA and YSLEER. CDR3 sequence reads: CASSQDRSPVLYGYTF. The CDR3 bases are TGCGCCAGCAGCCAAGATCGGTCCCCTGTTCTCTATGGCTACACCTTC.

Many counts were recorded for this clone. The gene calls are TRBV7-9 and TRBJ1-1; D ambiguous. V was shortened by 5 bases and J by 5 bases, with 21 bases between the two germline ends. Germline CDR1 reads SEHNR; CDR2 reads FQNEAQ (reference sequence). The CDR3 runs 16 residues. The CDR3 bases are TGTGCCAGCAGCCACCATCGGCGGGTCGGGGATACTGAAGCTTTCTTT. Protein product: CASSHHRRVGDTEAFF.

This chain uses TRBV10-2 with TRBJ1-1; D may be TRBD1 (6 bases). The CDR3 is 15 residues long. Germline CDR1 and CDR2: WSHSY and SAAADI. V lost 0 bases and J 4 bases, leaving 12 bases between the germline ends. DNA of the CDR3: TGCGCCAGCAGTGAGTCAAGGGCCAGGGGCACTGAAGCTTTCTTT. Encoded protein: CASSESRARGTEAFF.